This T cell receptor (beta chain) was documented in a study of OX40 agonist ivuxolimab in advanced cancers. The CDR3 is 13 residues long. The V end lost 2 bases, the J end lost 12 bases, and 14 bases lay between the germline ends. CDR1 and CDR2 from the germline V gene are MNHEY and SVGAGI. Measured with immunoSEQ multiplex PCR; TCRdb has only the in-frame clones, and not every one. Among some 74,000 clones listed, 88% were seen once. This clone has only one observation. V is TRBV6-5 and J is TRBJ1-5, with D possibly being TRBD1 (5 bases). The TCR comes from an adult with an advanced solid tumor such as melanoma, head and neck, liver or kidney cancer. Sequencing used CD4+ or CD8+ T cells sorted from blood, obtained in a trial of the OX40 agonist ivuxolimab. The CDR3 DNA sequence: TGTGCCAGCAGTTACGAATCGGGGCAGGGCCAGCATTTT. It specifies CASSYESGQGQHF.